The 27 T cell receptor beta chains listed next were all sequenced from one sample in a study of breast tumors, draining lymph nodes, adjacent tissues. Axillary draining lymph nodes of breast cancer patients supplied the node samples. One entry per CDR3 protein results from TCRdb running MiXCR on the multiplex PCR reads. The sample lists some 130,000 distinct CDR3 sequences, 20% to 25% occurring once. Sequenced: axillary lymph node tissue. These receptor sequences come from a female donor with breast cancer. Some clones in this sample may be carry-over from other donors' samples.

This clonotype was seen repeatedly, ten times or more. The chain combines TRBV6-1 with TRBJ2-7; 8 bases agree with TRBD1. The CDR3 is made up of 14 amino acids. The trim removed 4 bases at V and 1 base at J, leaving 3 bases unmatched. Germline loops: CDR1 MNHNS, CDR2 SASEGT. CDR3 in amino acids: CASSGDRRSYEQYF. The CDR3 bases are TGTGCCAGCAGTGGGGACAGGAGATCCTACGAGCAGTACTTC.

The gene calls are TRBV3-1 and TRBJ2-7; D might be TRBD1 (6 bases). Trimming removed 5 bases from V and 2 bases from J, with 13 bases in between. Per the germline V gene, CDR1 is LGHDT and CDR2 is YNNKEL (reference sequence). There are 14 residues in the CDR3. CDR3 sequence (DNA): TGTGCCAGCAGCGACCAGGGGAGCGCCTACGAGCAGTACTTC. Translated, it gives CASSDQGSAYEQYF.

This chain joins TRBV7-9 and TRBJ2-5, with 12 bases that match TRBD2. CDR1 and CDR2 (germline): SEHNR, FQNEAQ (reference sequence). J gave up 2 bases and V 1 base, and 5 bases lay outside the gene matches. This CDR3 contains 17 residues. For the CDR3, the DNA is TGTGCCAGCAGCTTAGTGACTAGCGGGAGTCAGCAAGAGACCCAGTACTTC. It encodes CASSLVTSGSQQETQYF.

This clonotype was seen repeatedly, ten times or more. The V and J genes are TRBV29-1 and TRBJ2-1; D not certain. The CDR3 sequence is 17 residues long. Germline CDR1 and CDR2: SQVTM and ANQGSEA. Between the trimmed V and J ends, which lost 4 bases and 0 bases, there was a span of 19 bases. The DNA of the CDR3 is TGCAGCGTTGGGGCCTCGACACAGACTTTCTCCTACAATGAGCAGTTCTTC. Translated, it gives CSVGASTQTFSYNEQFF.

This clonotype was recorded many times. V and J are TRBV5-1 and TRBJ2-1; 11 bases match TRBD2. CDR1 and CDR2 from the germline V gene are SGHRS and YFSETQ. Unmatched junction bases numbered 9, after V lost 0 bases and J lost 10 bases. The length of the CDR3 is 16 residues. The CDR3 nucleotides are TGCGCCAGCAGCTTGGGACTAGCGGGAATCGTAGGCGAGCAGTTCTTC. The encoded protein is CASSLGLAGIVGEQFF. The entire variable domain, with the rest obtained from reference TRBV5-1 and TRBJ2-1, is as follows: KAGVTQTPRYLIKTRGQQVTLSCSPISGHRSVSWYQQTPGQGLQFLFEYFSETQRNKGNFPGRFSGRQFSNSRSEMNVSTLELGDSALYLCASSLGLAGIVGEQFFGPGTRLTVL.

At least ten counts were recorded for this clonotype. The chain employs TRBV7-2 and TRBJ2-5; tentatively, D is TRBD1 or TRBD2 (6 bases each). Between the trimmed V and J ends, which lost 3 bases and 4 bases, there was a span of 12 bases. Germline lookup yields CDR1 SGHTA and CDR2 FQGNSA. The CDR3 consists of 14 residues. The CDR3: CASSLRGGPETQYF. The DNA of the CDR3 is TGTGCCAGCAGCTTGCGAGGGGGGCCAGAGACCCAGTACTTC.

This clonotype occurred many times. CDR3 sequence (DNA): TGCGCCAGAGATTCGGCCAGCTCCTACGAGCAGTACTTC. Translation gives CARDSASSYEQYF. The chain couples TRBV5-1 to TRBJ2-7; D remains unclear. Germline V gene lookup returns CDR1 SGHRS and CDR2 YFSETQ. The CDR3 has 13 residues. Trimming took off 8 bases at V and 0 bases at J, with 12 bases between the two ends.

This clonotype is a singleton in its sample. A much larger clone differs by one base, so this may be a read error. The J gene is TRBJ1-4, the V gene TRBV2, with TRBD1 identical over 9 bases. The CDR3 is made up of 15 amino acids. CDR1 is SNHLY, CDR2 FYNNEI, per germline. V lost 6 bases, J lost 8 bases, and 10 bases stayed unmatched. CDR3 DNA: TGTGCCAGCAGCCCTCGACAGGGGGGCGGGGAAAAACTGTTTTTT. Translating gives CASSPRQGGGEKLFF.

As concerns this clonotype: Given a much more abundant clone one base away, this may be a read error. The chain joins TRBV5-1 to TRBJ1-2; TRBD1 agrees at 11 bases. The CDR3 loop spans 15 amino acids. CDR1 is SGHRS, CDR2 YFSETQ, per germline. CDR3 DNA sequence: TGCGCCAGCAGGAACCGGACAGGGGGCATCTATGTCTACACCTTC. Amino acid sequence: CASRNRTGGIYVYTF.

For this clonotype: A read error may be the cause here, since a much bigger clone is one base away. J is TRBJ2-2 and V is TRBV4-2; 7 nucleotides match TRBD2. The trim removed 4 bases at V and 0 bases at J, leaving 11 bases unmatched. Germline V lookup: CDR1 LGHNA, CDR2 YNFKEQ. The length of the CDR3 is 18 residues. The CDR3 DNA reads as TGTGCCAGCAGCCCAGAAACCGGGAGGCCTTCGAACACCGGGGAGCTGTTTTTT. It specifies CASSPETGRPSNTGELFF.

This clonotype was recorded at least ten times. This chain connects TRBV19 to TRBJ2-7, with 9 bases lining up with TRBD2. Looked up from germline, CDR1 is LNHDA and CDR2 is SQIVND (reference sequence). The CDR3 is 17 residues long. V lost 1 base and J lost 6; bases outside the gene matches: 13. CDR3 sequence reads: CASSIVRGAGGLSEQYF. Here the CDR3 DNA reads TGTGCCAGTAGTATAGTAAGGGGAGCGGGAGGCCTCTCCGAGCAGTACTTC.

This clonotype has ten or more counts. V and J are TRBV7-9 and TRBJ2-5, with 7 bases lining up with TRBD1. The ends lost 1 base at V and 8 bases at J; junction bases unmatched: 4. Per the germline V gene, CDR1 is SEHNR and CDR2 is FQNEAQ (reference sequence). The CDR3 contains 13 residues. This CDR3 is CASSLGTGETQYF. The CDR3 region has the DNA TGTGCCAGCAGCTTAGGAACAGGGGAAACCCAGTACTTC.

This clonotype was counted many times. V gene TRBV18 combines with J gene TRBJ2-5; the match to TRBD1 covers 9 bases. The CDR3 totals 13 residues. Germline V gives CDR1 KGHSH, CDR2 LQKENI. Trimming cost V 3 bases and J 6 bases; bases outside gene matches: 2. The CDR3 is CASSPDRGQTQYF. As DNA, the CDR3 is TGTGCCAGCTCACCGGACAGGGGACAGACCCAGTACTTC.

The genes are TRBV6-5 and TRBJ2-5, with 9 bases identical to TRBD2. This CDR3 is 18 amino acids long. Trimming removed 0 bases from V and 5 bases from J; junction bases left unmatched: 13. Germline V gene lookup returns CDR1 MNHEY and CDR2 SVGAGI. The CDR3 loop is CASSYSNSGVAGAETQYF. The CDR3 region has the DNA TGTGCCAGCAGTTACTCGAATTCCGGGGTAGCGGGAGCGGAGACCCAGTACTTC.

Notes on this clonotype: A clone one base away is much larger, so this may be a read error. The chain links TRBV29-1 to TRBJ2-5, with 9 bases lining up with TRBD1. The CDR3 extends over 12 amino acids. Germline V gene lookup returns CDR1 SQVTM and CDR2 ANQGSEA. In DNA, the CDR3 is TGCAGCGGCGGGACAGGGCAAGAGACCCGGTACTTC. This encodes CSGGTGQETRYF.

The sample holds many counts of this clonotype. The chain recombines TRBV29-1 with TRBJ2-7, with D tentatively TRBD1 or TRBD2 (5 bases each). Germline CDR1 is SQVTM and CDR2 is ANQGSEA. The CDR3 runs 13 residues. V lost 4 bases, J lost 7 bases, and 17 bases lay in between. The CDR3: CSVGGRVGGEQYF. CDR3 DNA: TGCAGCGTTGGGGGCAGGGTAGGCGGGGAGCAGTACTTC.

This clonotype occurred many times. V usage is TRBV6-2 or TRBV6-3 and J usage is TRBJ1-2; D may be TRBD1 (5 bases). The germline gives CDR1 MNHEY, CDR2 SVGEGT. The V and J ends lost 6 bases and 4 bases respectively, with 12 bases between them. CDR3 length: 13 amino acids. CDR3 bases: TGTGCCAGCAGCCTCCAGGGTAGCTATGGCTACACCTTC. Protein sequence: CASSLQGSYGYTF.

This clonotype has at least ten counts. The chain uses TRBV6-1 and TRBJ2-7; a possible D gene is TRBD1 (6 bases). Germline-derived CDR1 and CDR2 are MNHNS and SASEGT. The CDR3 is 14 residues long. V lost 0 bases to trimming and J lost 6 bases, with 12 bases between them. CDR3 protein: CASSEAAGQFEQYF. For the CDR3, the DNA is TGTGCCAGCAGTGAAGCGGCCGGACAGTTCGAGCAGTACTTC.

As concerns this clonotype: With a much larger clone just one base away, this may be a read error. The chain uses TRBV11-3 and TRBJ2-1; TRBD2 aligns across 11 bases. J was trimmed by 6 bases and V by 8 bases; bases with no gene match: 9. CDR1 is SGHNT and CDR2 is YENEEA in the germline V gene. CDR3 size: 15 residues. Written as DNA, the CDR3 is TGTGCCAGCGGCCGTAGCGGGAGGGCCGTCAATGAGCAGTTCTTC. This gives the protein CASGRSGRAVNEQFF.

This clonotype occurred many times. This sequence joins TRBV6-5 and TRBJ1-6; D uncertain. This CDR3 has 13 residues. Germline V CDR1 and CDR2: MNHEY, SVGAGI. Trimming cost V 0 bases and J 9 bases, with 6 bases left between them. The chain's CDR3 is CASSYSIRSPLHF. The DNA for the CDR3 is TGTGCCAGCAGTTACTCGATACGTTCACCCCTCCACTTT.

For this clonotype: Just one base apart from a much larger clone, this may be a read error. This chain uses TRBV11-2 with TRBJ2-3; tentative D call: TRBD1 (6 bases). The CDR3 length is 14 residues. In germline, CDR1 is SGHAT, CDR2 FQNNGV. CDR3 sequence reads: CACRRSRGTDTQYF. The CDR3 region has the DNA TGTGCCTGCAGAAGGTCCAGGGGAACAGATACGCAGTATTTT.

The sample holds one count of this clonotype. One junction end does not reproduce the germline sequence, and a read error may be involved. The chain employs TRBV5-4 and TRBJ2-7, with D unclear. Germline CDR1 reads SGHNT; CDR2 reads YYREEE (reference sequence). There are 14 residues in the CDR3. The CDR3 is CASSLEGSAYEQCF. In nucleotides, the CDR3 is TGTGCCAGCAGCTTGGAAGGGTCCGCCTACGAGCAGTGCTTC.

This clonotype was recorded at least ten times. The chain carries TRBV6-1 and TRBJ2-7; the D is unclear. Trimming shortened V by 6 bases and J by 7 bases, and 10 bases separated the two germline ends. CDR3 length: 11 residues. Germline V gene lookup returns CDR1 MNHNS and CDR2 SASEGT. The CDR3 coding sequence is TGTGCCAGCAGCCCCTTGTGGGAGCAGTACTTC. Its protein is CASSPLWEQYF.

V gene TRBV19 combines with J gene TRBJ2-1; 10 bases align to TRBD2. The CDR3 consists of 16 residues. V was pared by 3 bases and J by 3 bases, with 5 bases of the junction left unmatched. Germline CDR1 LNHDA, CDR2 SQIVND (reference sequence). The CDR3 nucleotides are TGTGCCAGTAGTATCCGGACTAGCGGACTCTACAATGAGCAGTTCTTC. The encoded protein is CASSIRTSGLYNEQFF. Based on the CDR3 plus reference TRBV19 and TRBJ2-1, the full variable domain is DGGITQSPKYLFRKEGQNVTLSCEQNLNHDAMYWYRQDPGQGLRLIYYSQIVNDFQKGDIAEGYSVSREKKESFPLTVTSAQKNPTAFYLCASSIRTSGLYNEQFFGPGTRLTVL.

This clonotype was seen repeatedly, ten times or more. The rearrangement uses TRBV7-9 and TRBJ2-2; no definite D call. In germline, CDR1 is SEHNR, CDR2 FQNEAQ (reference sequence). The CDR3 spans 15 residues. Trimming took off 3 bases at V and 1 base at J, with 9 bases between the two ends. CDR3 region: CASSFSGGNTGELFF. CDR3 nucleotide sequence: TGTGCCAGCAGCTTTTCCGGCGGGAACACCGGGGAGCTGTTTTTT.

In this sample, this clonotype turned up many times. The gene calls are TRBV4-1 and TRBJ2-3; perhaps TRBD2 as D (6 bases). Trimming removed 2 bases at V and 5 bases at J, with 14 bases between. Germline assignment: CDR1 MGHRA and CDR2 YSYEKL. The CDR3 contains 15 residues. The CDR3 sequence is CASSQLAQAGDTQYF. The CDR3 DNA reads as TGCGCCAGCAGCCAACTCGCCCAAGCGGGAGATACGCAGTATTTT.

Concerning this clonotype itself: It may be a read error: a sequence one base away is much more abundant. J is TRBJ2-7 and V is TRBV30, with TRBD2 identical over 11 bases. Germline assignment: CDR1 GTSNPN and CDR2 SVGIG (reference sequence). The CDR3 contains 15 residues. CDR3 protein: CAWSSGTSGIYGQYF. Here the CDR3 DNA reads TGTGCCTGGAGTTCGGGGACTAGCGGAATCTACGGGCAGTACTTC.